This T cell receptor beta chain was recovered during a study of beta chain features in type 1 diabetes. V dropped 7 bases and J dropped 2; count of bases not matched to a gene: 10. CDR1 is LNHDA and CDR2 is SQIVND in the germline V gene (reference sequence). The CDR3 length is 16 residues. Reverse transcribing all isolated RNA meant expressed TCRB transcripts were sequenced. Assay: immunoSEQ multiplex PCR; the TCRdb copy retains only in-frame clones and omits some. This sample has about 350,000 clones, with 20% found just once. This clonotype was sampled from a woman aged 18-29 years in good health. J is TRBJ1-1 and V is TRBV19; 10 nucleotides line up with TRBD1. Material for sequencing was naive CD4+ T cells from blood. In nucleotides, the CDR3 is TGTGCCAGTATAGACGGGACAGGGGCTCCTAACACTGAAGCTTTCTTT. Its protein product is CASIDGTGAPNTEAFF.